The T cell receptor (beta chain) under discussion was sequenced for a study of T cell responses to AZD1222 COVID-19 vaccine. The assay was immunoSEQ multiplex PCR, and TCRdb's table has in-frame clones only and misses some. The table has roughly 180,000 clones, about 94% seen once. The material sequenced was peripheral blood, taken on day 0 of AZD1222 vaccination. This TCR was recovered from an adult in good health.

The CDR3 is CAIGGNPGGDEQYF. The CDR3 nucleotides read TGTGCCATCGGGGGTAACCCAGGGGGCGACGAGCAGTACTTC. The chain uses TRBV10-3 and TRBJ2-7; 8 positions agree with TRBD1. The germline CDR1 and CDR2 sequences are ENHRY and SYGVKD. V lost 8 bases and J lost 5; bases outside the gene matches: 11. This CDR3 region has 14 residues.